Detailed here is one TCR beta chain. One end of the junction is discordant with germline, which a read error may explain. This specimen belongs to a study of blood T cell repertoires in COVID-19. Looking at the study overall: PBMCs, B-cell-depleted T cells, or T cells were the source of the cDNA or gDNA that made up the material.

Germline V CDR1 and CDR2: SGHRS, YFSETQ. This CDR3 has 16 residues. The protocol was immunoSEQ multiplex PCR, while the TCRdb copy is restricted to in-frame clones and leaves out a portion. The data show some 350,000 clones, around 87% seen once. This TCR came from a woman between 50 and 59 years old with COVID-19, enrolled during active disease. Sequencing was performed on peripheral blood. The V call is TRBV5-1, the J call TRBJ2-2; 8 bases fit TRBD1. The CDR3 sequence: CTSSLPRQGITGELFF. In DNA form, the CDR3 reads TGCACCAGCAGCTTACCTCGACAGGGGATTACCGGGGAGCTGTTTTTT. The full variable domain, with the rest looked up from reference TRBV5-1 and TRBJ2-2, is KAGVTQTPRYLIKTRGQQVTLSCSPISGHRSVSWYQQTPGQGLQFLFEYFSETQRNKGNFPGRFSGRQFSNSRSEMNVSTLELGDSALYLCTSSLPRQGITGELFFGEGSRLTVL.